This TCR beta chain was recovered during a study of radiotherapy plus CTLA-4 blockade in lung cancer. Study context: Of all patients, more than 15% responded objectively and approximately 31% showed disease control.

Regarding this clone: Its target is unknown.

Overall study findings and caveats: It was early blood T cell clone dynamics, with interferon-beta, that reportedly best predicted response.

Only in-frame clones appear in the TCRdb table, and some are missing; sequencing was by immunoSEQ multiplex PCR. This table has 55,000 to 80,000 clones, around 80% appearing once. This CDR3 region has 12 residues. Germline V gene sequence: CDR1 SGHDT, CDR2 YYEEEE. Trimming took 1 base from V and 6 from J, leaving 6 bases between them. Sequenced here: peripheral blood, sampled from a patient treated with radiotherapy plus ipilimumab. The rearrangement links TRBV5-6 to TRBJ2-3; D not resolved. The sequence was obtained from a human donor with non-small cell lung cancer who had a complete response to radiotherapy plus ipilimumab. The CDR3 region is CASSLLVDTQYF. The CDR3, as DNA: TGTGCCAGCAGCTTGTTGGTGGATACGCAGTATTTT.